The following is a T cell receptor (beta chain) sequence with its context. The data were taken from a study of blood T cell repertoires in COVID-19. In the source study's methods: The assay estimated nucleated cells by amplifying reference gene primers. Clones were read by immunoSEQ multiplex PCR, and TCRdb kept only the in-frame ones, dropping some. V and J calls and clone size are copied from that table; D and trimming were computed from the DNA. Of about 54,000 clones listed, approximately 88% are singletons. The CDR3 is 16 residues long. CDR1 is MNHEY, CDR2 SVGAGI, per germline. V was clipped by 2 bases and J by 5 bases; unmatched bases: 10.

The sequencing sample was made of peripheral blood. The clonotype originates from a human donor in a cohort sampled during active COVID-19. The chain couples TRBV6-5 to TRBJ2-3, with 7 bases that match TRBD2. The CDR3 sequence: CASSYASGRGGDTQYF. In DNA form, the CDR3 reads TGTGCCAGCAGTTACGCTAGCGGCCGAGGTGGAGATACGCAGTATTTT.